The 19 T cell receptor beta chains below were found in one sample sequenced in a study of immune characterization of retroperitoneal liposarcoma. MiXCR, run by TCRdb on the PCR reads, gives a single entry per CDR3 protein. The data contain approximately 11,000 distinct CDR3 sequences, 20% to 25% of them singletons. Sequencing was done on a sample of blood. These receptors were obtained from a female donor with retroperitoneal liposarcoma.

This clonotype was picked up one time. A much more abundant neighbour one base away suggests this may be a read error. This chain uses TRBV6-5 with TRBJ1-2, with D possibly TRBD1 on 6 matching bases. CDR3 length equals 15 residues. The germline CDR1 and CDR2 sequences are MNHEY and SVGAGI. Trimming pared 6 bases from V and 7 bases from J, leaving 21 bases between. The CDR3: CASRTRTEGQGGYTF. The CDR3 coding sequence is TGTGCCAGCAGGACCCGGACAGAGGGCCAGGGTGGCTACACCTTC.

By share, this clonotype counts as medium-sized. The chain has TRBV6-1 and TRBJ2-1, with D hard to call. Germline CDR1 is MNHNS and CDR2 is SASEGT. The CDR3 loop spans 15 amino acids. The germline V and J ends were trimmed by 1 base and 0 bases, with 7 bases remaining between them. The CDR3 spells CASSEGALSYNEQFF. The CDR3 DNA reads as TGTGCCAGCAGTGAAGGGGCCCTCTCCTACAATGAGCAGTTCTTC.

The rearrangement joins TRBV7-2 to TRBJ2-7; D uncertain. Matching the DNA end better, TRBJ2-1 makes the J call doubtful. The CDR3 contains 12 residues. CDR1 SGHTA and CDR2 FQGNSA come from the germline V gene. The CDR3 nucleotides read TGTGCCAGCAGCTTAGGAGCAGAGACCCAGTTCTTC. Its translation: CASSLGAETQFF.

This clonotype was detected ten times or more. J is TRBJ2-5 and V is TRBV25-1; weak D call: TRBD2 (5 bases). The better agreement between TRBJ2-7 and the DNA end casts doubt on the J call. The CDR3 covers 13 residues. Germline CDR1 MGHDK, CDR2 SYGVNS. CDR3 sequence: CASSGGSRSEQYF. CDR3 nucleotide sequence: TGTGCCAGCAGCGGCGGGTCACGCAGCGAGCAGTACTTC.

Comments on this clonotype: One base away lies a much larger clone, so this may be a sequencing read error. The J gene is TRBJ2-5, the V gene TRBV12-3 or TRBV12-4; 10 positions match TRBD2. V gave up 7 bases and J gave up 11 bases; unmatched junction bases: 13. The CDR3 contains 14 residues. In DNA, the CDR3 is TGTGCCAGCACCCCTGGAGCGGGAGGGGCTGAGCAGTACTTC. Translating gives CASTPGAGGAEQYF.

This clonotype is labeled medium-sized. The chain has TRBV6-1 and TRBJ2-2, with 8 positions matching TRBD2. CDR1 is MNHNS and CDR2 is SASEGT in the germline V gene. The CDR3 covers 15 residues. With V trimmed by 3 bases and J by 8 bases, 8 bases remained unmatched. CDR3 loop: CASSDFREGPGELFF. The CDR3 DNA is TGTGCCAGCAGTGATTTTCGGGAGGGCCCAGGGGAGCTGTTTTTT.

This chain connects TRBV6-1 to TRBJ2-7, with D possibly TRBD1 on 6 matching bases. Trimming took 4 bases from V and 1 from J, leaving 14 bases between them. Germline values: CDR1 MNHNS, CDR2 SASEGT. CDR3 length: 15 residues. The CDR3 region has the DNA TGTGCCAGCAGTGCCTACCCCGGGACATCCTACGAGCAGTACTTC. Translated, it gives CASSAYPGTSYEQYF.

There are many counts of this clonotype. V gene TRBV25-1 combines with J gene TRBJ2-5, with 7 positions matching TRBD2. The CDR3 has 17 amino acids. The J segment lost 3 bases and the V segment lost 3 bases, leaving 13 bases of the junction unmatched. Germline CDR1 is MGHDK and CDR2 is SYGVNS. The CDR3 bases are TGTGCCAGCAGTGACAACCGGGGCGGGAGTACAAAAGAGACCCAGTACTTC. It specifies CASSDNRGGSTKETQYF.

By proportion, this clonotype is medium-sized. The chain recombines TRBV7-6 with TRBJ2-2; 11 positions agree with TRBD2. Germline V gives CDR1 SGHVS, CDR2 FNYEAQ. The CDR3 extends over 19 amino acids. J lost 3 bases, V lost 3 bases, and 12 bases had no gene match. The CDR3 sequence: CASSFDTSGSHVDTGELFF. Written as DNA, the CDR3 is TGTGCCAGCAGCTTTGATACTAGCGGGAGCCACGTCGACACCGGGGAGCTGTTTTTT.

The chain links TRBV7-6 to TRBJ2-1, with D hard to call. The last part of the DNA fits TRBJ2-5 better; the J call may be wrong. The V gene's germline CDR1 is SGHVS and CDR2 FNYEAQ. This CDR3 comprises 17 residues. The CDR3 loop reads CASRPRISFIFNGAQYF. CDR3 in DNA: TGTGCCAGCCGACCGAGGATCTCTTTCATTTTCAACGGTGCCCAGTACTTC.

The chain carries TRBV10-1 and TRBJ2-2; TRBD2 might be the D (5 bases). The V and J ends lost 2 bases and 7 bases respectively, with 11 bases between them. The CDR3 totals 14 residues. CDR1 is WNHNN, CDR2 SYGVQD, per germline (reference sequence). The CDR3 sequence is CASSETTRGGELFF. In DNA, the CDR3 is TGCGCCAGCAGTGAGACAACACGGGGCGGGGAGCTGTTTTTT.

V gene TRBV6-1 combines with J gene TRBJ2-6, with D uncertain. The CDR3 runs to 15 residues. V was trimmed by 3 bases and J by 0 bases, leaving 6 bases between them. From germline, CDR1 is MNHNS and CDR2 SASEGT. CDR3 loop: CASSDSHSGANVLTF. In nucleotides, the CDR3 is TGTGCCAGCAGTGACAGTCACTCTGGGGCCAACGTCCTGACTTTC.

The CDR3 here is CASSPEQGPRAFF. The CDR3 nucleotides are TGCGCCAGCAGCCCAGAACAGGGTCCTAGAGCTTTCTTT. This chain links TRBV4-1 with TRBJ1-1; TRBD1 might be the D (6 bases). V lost 4 bases and J lost 10, with 16 bases in between. This CDR3 is built from 13 residues. The V gene's germline CDR1 is MGHRA and CDR2 YSYEKL.

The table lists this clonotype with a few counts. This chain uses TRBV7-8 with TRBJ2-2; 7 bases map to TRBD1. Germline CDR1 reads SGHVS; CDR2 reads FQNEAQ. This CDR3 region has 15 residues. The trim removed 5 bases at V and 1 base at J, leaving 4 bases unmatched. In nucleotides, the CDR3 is TGTGCCAGCAGCCTCCGGGACAGGAACACCGGGGAGCTGTTTTTT. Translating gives CASSLRDRNTGELFF.

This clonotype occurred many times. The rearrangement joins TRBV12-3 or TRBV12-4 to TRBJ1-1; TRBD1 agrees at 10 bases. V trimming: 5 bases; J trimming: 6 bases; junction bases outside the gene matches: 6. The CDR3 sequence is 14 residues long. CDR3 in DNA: TGTGCCAGCAGTGACAGGGGGCGGGTACCTGAAGCTTTCTTT. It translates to CASSDRGRVPEAFF.

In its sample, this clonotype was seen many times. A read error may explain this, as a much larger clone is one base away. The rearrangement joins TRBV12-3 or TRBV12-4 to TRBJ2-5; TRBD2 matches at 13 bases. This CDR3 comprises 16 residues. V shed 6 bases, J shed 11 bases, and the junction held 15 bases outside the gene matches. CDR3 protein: CASRQTSGGLYNEQYF. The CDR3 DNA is TGTGCCAGCAGGCAGACTAGCGGGGGGCTGTACAATGAGCAGTACTTC.

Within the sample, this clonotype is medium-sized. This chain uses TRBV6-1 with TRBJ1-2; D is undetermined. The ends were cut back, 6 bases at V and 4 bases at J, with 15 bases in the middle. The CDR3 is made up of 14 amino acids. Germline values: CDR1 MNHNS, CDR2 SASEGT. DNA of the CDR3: TGTGCCAGCAGCCAAGCGGGAATTCGCTATGGCTACACCTTC. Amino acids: CASSQAGIRYGYTF.

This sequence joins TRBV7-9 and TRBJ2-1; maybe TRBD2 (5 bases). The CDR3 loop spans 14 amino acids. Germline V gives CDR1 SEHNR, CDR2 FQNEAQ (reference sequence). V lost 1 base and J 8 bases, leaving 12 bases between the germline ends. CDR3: CASSLEFGIDEQFF. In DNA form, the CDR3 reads TGTGCCAGCAGCTTAGAATTCGGGATCGATGAGCAGTTCTTC.

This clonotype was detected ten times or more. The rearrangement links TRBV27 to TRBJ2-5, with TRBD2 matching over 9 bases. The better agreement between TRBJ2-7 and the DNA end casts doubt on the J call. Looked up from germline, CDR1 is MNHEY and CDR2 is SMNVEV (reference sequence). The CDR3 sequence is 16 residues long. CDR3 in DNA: TGTGCCAGCAGTTCAGGCGGTAGCGGGAGCGTCTACGAGCAGTACTTC. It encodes CASSSGGSGSVYEQYF.